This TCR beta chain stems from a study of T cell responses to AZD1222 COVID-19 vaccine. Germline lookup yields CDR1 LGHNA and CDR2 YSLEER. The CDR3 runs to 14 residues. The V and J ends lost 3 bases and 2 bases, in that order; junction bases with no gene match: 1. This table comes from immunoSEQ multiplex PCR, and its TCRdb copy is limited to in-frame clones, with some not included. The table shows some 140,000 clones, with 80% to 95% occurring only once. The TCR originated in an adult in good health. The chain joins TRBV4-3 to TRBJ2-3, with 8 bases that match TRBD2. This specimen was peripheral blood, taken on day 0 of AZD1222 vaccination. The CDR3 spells CASSHGGATDTQYF. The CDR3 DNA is TGCGCCAGCAGCCACGGGGGGGCCACAGATACGCAGTATTTT.